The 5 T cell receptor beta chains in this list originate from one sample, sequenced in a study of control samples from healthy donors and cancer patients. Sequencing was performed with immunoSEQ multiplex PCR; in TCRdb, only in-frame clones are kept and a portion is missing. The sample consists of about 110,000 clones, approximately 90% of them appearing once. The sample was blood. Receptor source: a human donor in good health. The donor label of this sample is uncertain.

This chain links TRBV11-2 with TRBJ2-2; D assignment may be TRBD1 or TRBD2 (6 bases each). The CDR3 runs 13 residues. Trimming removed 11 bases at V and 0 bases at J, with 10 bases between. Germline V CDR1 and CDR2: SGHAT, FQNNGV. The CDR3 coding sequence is TGTGCCGGAGGGACACCGAACACCGGGGAGCTGTTTTTT. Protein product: CAGGTPNTGELFF.

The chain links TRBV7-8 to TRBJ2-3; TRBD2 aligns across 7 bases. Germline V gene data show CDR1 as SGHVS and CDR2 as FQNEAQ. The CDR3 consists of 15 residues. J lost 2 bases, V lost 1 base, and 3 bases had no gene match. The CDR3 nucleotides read TGTGCCAGCAGCTTAGATGGGAGGGACACAGATACGCAGTATTTT. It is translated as CASSLDGRDTDTQYF.

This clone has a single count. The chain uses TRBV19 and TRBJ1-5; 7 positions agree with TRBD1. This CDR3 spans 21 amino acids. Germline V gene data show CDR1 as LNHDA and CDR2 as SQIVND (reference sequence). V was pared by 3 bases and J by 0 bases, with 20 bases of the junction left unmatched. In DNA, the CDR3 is TGTGCCAGTAGTATTAAAGGGGGGGGACAGAGACCAAATTATAGCAATCAGCCCCAGCATTTT. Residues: CASSIKGGGQRPNYSNQPQHF.

CDR3 region: CASSQIGTTNEKLFF. In DNA, the CDR3 is TGTGCCAGCAGCCAGATTGGGACTACTAATGAAAAACTGTTTTTT. The chain links TRBV3-1 (or the pseudogene TRBV3-2) to TRBJ1-4; D possibly corresponds to TRBD1 (5 bases). The V end was cut by 3 bases, the J end by 2 bases, with 10 bases between. Germline V gene data show CDR1 as LGHDT and CDR2 as YNNKEL (reference sequence). The CDR3 totals 15 residues.

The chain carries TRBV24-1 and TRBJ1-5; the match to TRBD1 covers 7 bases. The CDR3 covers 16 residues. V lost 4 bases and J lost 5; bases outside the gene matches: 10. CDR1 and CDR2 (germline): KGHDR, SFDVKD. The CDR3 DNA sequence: TGTGCCACCAGTGACGTGACAGGGAGACCGGATCAGCCCCAGCATTTT. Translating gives CATSDVTGRPDQPQHF.